This TCR beta chain comes out of a study of blood T cell repertoires in COVID-19. In the authors' workflow: Reference gene primer amplification gave estimated nucleated cell counts. Measured with immunoSEQ multiplex PCR; TCRdb has only the in-frame clones, and not every one. Clonal size and the V and J genes are those of that table, whereas D and trimming came from the DNA. The table lists roughly 140,000 clones, 80% to 90% of them singletons. Trimming stripped 6 bases from V and 1 base from J, with 3 bases between. This CDR3 comprises 11 residues. Per germline, CDR1 MDHEN and CDR2 SYDVKM. By frequency in the sample, this clone is medium-sized.

This clonotype was obtained from a man aged 55 to 70 with active or convalescent COVID-19. The material sequenced was peripheral blood. J is TRBJ1-1 and V is TRBV28; D not resolved. CDR3 nucleotide sequence: TGTGCCAGCAGGAGGAACACTGAAGCTTTCTTT. Translated, it gives CASRRNTEAFF. Drawing the rest from reference TRBV28 and TRBJ1-1, the complete variable domain is DVKVTQSSRYLVKRTGEKVFLECVQDMDHENMFWYRQDPGLGLRLIYFSYDVKMKEKGDIPEGYSVSREKKERFSLILESASTNQTSMYLCASRRNTEAFFGQGTRLTVV.